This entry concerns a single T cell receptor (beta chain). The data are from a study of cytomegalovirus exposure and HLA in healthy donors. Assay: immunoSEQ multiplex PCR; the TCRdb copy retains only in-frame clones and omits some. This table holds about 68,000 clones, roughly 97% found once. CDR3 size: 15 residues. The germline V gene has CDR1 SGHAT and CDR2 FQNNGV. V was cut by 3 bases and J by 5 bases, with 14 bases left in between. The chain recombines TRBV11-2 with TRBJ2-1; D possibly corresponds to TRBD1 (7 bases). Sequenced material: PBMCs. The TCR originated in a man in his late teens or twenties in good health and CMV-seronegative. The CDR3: CASSLGTDRDNEQFF. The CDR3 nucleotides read TGTGCCAGCAGCTTGGGGACTGACAGGGACAATGAGCAGTTCTTC.